This T cell receptor (beta chain) was identified in a study of T cell repertoires in ileal Crohn's disease. Study background: M6 samples are neoterminal ileum biopsies from postoperative colonoscopy.

Specified time point: neoterminal ileum biopsy at postoperative endoscopy, about 6 months after surgery. Generated by immunoSEQ multiplex PCR, the TCRdb table keeps only in-frame clones and is missing some. The sample carries about 59,000 clones, around 90% recorded once. Overall study findings and caveats: High-frequency clones were more common in sorted CD8 than CD4 cells. Within the first postoperative year, endoscopy came at median about 7.3 months. Clonal expansions were more frequent in active smokers than non-smokers at surgery.

With regard to this clone: The antigen remains unidentified.

V was pared by 5 bases and J by 4 bases, with 17 bases between. The CDR3 is 15 amino acids. In germline, CDR1 is LGHNA, CDR2 YNFKEQ. This TCR was sampled from an adult with Crohn's disease. The specimen was ileal tissue. This sequence joins TRBV4-2 and TRBJ1-2, with D uncertain. The DNA for the CDR3 is TGTGCCAGCAGCTTGGACCAAGGAGGAAGCTATGGCTACACCTTC. It codes for CASSLDQGGSYGYTF.